The clone carrying this TCR beta chain was seen more than once but under ten times. Measured with immunoSEQ multiplex PCR; TCRdb has only the in-frame clones, and not every one. This table holds roughly 190,000 clones, roughly 91% found once. With 8 bases removed from V and 8 bases from J, the gap between germline ends came to 15 bases. Germline CDR1 and CDR2: LNHDA and SQIVND (reference sequence). This CDR3 region has 12 residues. This sample was included in a study of blood T cell repertoires in COVID-19. The wider study: Sources were T cells, B-cell-depleted T cells, or PBMCs; the material itself was cDNA or gDNA.

This sequence was found in a human donor in a cohort sampled during active COVID-19. Material: peripheral blood. V gene TRBV19 combines with J gene TRBJ1-2, with unresolved D. As DNA, the CDR3 is TGTGCCAGTGGTTGGTCCTCGAGCGGCTACACCTTC. As protein: CASGWSSSGYTF. Variable domain in full (rest from reference TRBV19 and TRBJ1-2): DGGITQSPKYLFRKEGQNVTLSCEQNLNHDAMYWYRQDPGQGLRLIYYSQIVNDFQKGDIAEGYSVSREKKESFPLTVTSAQKNPTAFYLCASGWSSSGYTFGSGTRLTVV.